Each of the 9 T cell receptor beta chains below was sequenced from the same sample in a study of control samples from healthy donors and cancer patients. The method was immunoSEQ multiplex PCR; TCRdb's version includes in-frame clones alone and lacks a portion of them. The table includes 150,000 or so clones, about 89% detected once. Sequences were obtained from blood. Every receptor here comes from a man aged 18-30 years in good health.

CDR3 DNA: TGTGCCAGCGTGGCTTCTGGAAACACCATATATTTT. It yields the protein CASVASGNTIYF. This rearrangement joins TRBV6-5 to TRBJ1-3; no reliable D call. V lost 8 bases and J lost 1, with 6 bases in between. The CDR3 has 12 amino acids. Germline V gene sequence: CDR1 MNHEY, CDR2 SVGAGI.

CDR3 bases: TGTGCCATCAGTGGAACAGGCATGAACACTGAAGCTTTCTTT. Translation gives CAISGTGMNTEAFF. The chain couples TRBV10-3 to TRBJ1-1; weak D call: TRBD1 (5 bases). CDR1 is ENHRY, CDR2 SYGVKD, per germline. This CDR3 has 14 residues. The ends were cut back, 4 bases at V and 0 bases at J, with 9 bases in the middle.

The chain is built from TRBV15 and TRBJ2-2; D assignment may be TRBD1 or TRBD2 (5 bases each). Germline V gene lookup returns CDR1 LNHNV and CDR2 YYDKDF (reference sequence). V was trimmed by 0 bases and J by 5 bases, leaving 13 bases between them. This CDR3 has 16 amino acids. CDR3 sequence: CATSRDRGEKTGELFF. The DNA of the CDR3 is TGTGCCACCAGCAGAGATCGGGGCGAAAAAACCGGGGAGCTGTTTTTT.

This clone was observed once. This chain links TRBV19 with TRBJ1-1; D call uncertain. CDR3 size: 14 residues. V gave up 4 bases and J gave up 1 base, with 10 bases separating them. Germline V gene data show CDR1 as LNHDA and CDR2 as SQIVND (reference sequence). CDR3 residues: CASSKRGQNTEAFF. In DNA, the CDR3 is TGTGCCAGTAGTAAGAGAGGGCAGAACACTGAAGCTTTCTTT.

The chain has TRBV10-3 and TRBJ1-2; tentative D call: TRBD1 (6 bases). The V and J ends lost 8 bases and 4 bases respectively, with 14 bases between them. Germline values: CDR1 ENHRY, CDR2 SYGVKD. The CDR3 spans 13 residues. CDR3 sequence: CAIGQTSSYGYTF. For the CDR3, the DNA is TGTGCCATCGGACAGACCTCGAGCTATGGCTACACCTTC.

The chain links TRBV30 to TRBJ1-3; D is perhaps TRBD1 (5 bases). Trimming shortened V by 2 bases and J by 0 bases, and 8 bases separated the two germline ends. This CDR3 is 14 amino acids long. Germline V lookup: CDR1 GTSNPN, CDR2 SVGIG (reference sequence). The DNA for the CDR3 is TGTGCCTGGAGTCGGGGGTACTCTGGAAACACCATATATTTT. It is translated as CAWSRGYSGNTIYF.

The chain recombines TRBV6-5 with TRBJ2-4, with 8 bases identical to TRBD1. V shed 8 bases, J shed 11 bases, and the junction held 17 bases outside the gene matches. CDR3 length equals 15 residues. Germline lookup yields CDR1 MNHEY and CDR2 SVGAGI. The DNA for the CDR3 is TGTGCCAGCGCCAGGGCAGGGGGCGTAGGGTCCGTTCAGTACTTC. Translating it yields CASARAGGVGSVQYF.

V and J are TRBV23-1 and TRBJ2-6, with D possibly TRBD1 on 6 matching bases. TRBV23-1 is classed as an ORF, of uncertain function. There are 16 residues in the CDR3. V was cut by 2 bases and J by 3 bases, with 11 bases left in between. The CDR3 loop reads CASSQTGSGGANVLTF. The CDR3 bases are TGCGCCAGCAGTCAAACAGGGTCGGGTGGGGCCAACGTCCTGACTTTC.

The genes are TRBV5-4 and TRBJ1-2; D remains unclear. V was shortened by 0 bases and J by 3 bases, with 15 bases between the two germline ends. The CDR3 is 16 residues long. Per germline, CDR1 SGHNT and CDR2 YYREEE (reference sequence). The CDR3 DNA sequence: TGTGCCAGCAGCTTGGCCGTAGGGTTATCAGACTATGGCTACACCTTC. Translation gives CASSLAVGLSDYGYTF.